This T cell receptor (beta chain) comes out of a study of vaccination effects on CD4 cells after COVID-19. General study results and limits: Researchers report that only 1 of 255 vaccine-induced clones in healthy vaccinees cross-reacted with common cold coronaviruses. Both infection-induced and vaccine-induced clones contracted markedly at late post-vaccination timepoints.

Sequencing in the ViraFEST assay came after antigen-specific CD4+ T cells had been expanded with viral peptide pools, which were used to stimulate PBMC. Culture lasted roughly 9 days before CD4+ T cell isolation. Participants were vaccinated with two doses of either the BNT162b2 or mRNA-1273 vaccine. PBMC cultures contained two million cells per well, 8.5 to 10 IU/ml IL-2 and 10 ug/ml peptides. The CDR3 runs to 18 residues. As to this clone: Its antigen is not identified.

Sequenced by immunoSEQ multiplex PCR; TCRdb stores in-frame clones only, minus some. The profile shows about 69,000 clones, roughly three quarters of them singletons. The specimen was CD4+ T cells from PBMCs cultured with HCoV-OC43 spike peptides, collected after COVID-19 vaccination. Subset here: HCoV-OC43 spike overlapping peptide pool stimulation. The origin of this receptor is a human donor who received a COVID-19 vaccine. V gene TRBV7-5 combines with J gene TRBJ1-5; the listed D gene, TRBD1, was not tested against the DNA. TRBV7-5 is a recognized pseudogene. The CDR3 DNA reads TGTGCCAGAAGCTTGTCTCCTAAGACAGGGACTAGCAATCAGCCCCAGCATTTT. This sequence encodes CARSLSPKTGTSNQPQHF.